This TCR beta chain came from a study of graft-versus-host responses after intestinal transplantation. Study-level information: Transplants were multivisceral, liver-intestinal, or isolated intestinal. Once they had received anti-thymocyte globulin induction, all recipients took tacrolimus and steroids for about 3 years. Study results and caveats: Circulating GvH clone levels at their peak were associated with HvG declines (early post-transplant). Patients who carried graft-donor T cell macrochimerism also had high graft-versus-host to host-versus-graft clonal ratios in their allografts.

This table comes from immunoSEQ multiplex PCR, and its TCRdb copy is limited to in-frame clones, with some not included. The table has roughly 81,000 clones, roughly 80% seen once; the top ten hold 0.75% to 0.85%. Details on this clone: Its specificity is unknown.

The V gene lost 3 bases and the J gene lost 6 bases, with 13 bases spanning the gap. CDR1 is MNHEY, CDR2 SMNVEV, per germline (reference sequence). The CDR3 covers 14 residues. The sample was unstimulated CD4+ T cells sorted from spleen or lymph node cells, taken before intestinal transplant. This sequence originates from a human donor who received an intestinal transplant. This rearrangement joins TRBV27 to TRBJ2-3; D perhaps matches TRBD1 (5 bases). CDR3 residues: CASSLYQGRDTQYF. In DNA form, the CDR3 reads TGTGCCAGCAGTTTGTACCAGGGTCGCGATACGCAGTATTTT.